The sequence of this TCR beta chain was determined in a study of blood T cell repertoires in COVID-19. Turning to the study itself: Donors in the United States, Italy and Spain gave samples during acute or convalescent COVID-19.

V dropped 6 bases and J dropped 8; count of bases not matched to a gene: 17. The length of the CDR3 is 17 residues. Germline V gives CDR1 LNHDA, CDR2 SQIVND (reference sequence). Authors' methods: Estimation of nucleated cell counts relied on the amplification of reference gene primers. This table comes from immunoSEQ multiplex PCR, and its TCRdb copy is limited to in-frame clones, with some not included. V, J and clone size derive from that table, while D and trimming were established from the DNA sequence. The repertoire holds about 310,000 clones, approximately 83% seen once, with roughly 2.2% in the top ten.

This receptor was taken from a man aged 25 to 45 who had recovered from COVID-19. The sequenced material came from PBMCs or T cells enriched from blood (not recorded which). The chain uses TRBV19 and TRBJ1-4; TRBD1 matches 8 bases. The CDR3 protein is CASRPLGQGAQGEKLFF. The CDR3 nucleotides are TGTGCCAGTAGACCTCTCGGGCAGGGGGCGCAAGGGGAAAAACTGTTTTTT.